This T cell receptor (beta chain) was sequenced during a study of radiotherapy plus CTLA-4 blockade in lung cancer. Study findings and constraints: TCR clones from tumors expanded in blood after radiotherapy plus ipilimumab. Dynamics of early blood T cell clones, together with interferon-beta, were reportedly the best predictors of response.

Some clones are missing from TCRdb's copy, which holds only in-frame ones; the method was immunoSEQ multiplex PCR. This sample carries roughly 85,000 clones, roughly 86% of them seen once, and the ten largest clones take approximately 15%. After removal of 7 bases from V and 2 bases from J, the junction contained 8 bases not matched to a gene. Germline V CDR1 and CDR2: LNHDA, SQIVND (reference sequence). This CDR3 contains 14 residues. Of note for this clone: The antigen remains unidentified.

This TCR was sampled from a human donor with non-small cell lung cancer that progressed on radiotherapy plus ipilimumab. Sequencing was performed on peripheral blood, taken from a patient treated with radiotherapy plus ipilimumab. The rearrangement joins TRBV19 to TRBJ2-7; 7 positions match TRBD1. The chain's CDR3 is CASKGALGAYEQYF. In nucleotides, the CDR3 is TGTGCCAGTAAGGGGGCGCTTGGGGCCTACGAGCAGTACTTC.